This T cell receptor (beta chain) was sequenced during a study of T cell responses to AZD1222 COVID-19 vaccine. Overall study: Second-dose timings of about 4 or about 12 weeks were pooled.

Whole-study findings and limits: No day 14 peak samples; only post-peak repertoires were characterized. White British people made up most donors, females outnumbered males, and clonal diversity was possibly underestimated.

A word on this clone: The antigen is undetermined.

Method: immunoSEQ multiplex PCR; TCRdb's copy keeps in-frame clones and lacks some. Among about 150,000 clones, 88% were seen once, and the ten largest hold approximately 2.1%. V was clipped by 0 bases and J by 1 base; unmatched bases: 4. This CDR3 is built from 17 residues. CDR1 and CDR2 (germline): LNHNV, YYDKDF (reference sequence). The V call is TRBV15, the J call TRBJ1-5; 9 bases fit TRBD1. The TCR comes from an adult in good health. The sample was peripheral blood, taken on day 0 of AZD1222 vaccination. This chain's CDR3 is CATSREKTGGSNQPQHF. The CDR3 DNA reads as TGTGCCACCAGCAGAGAGAAGACAGGGGGGAGCAATCAGCCCCAGCATTTT.